This T cell receptor beta chain was captured by sequencing in a study of high-grade serous ovarian cancer treatment subgroups. Background on the study: Samples averaged 14,192 reads and roughly 7,700 unique TCR beta rearrangements. Study results and caveats: These tumor repertoires lack spatial information from bulk sequencing. Same-patient tumor repertoires overlapped at roughly 0.1 to 0.79; different patients barely overlapped. CDR1 and CDR2 were left unanalyzed; analyses focused on CDR3.

In germline, CDR1 is LGHNA, CDR2 YNFKEQ. There are 16 residues in the CDR3. The V segment lost 5 bases and the J segment 1 base; nucleotides outside the gene matches: 9. Tumor samples were obtained before definitive surgery or chemotherapy. Some clones are missing from TCRdb's copy, which holds only in-frame ones; the method was immunoSEQ multiplex PCR. The sample lists 8,500 to 9,500 clones; around 85% were seen once. Concerning this clone itself: Its antigen is unknown.

This sequence was found in a human donor with high-grade serous ovarian cancer. Sequenced: tumor tissue. This chain connects TRBV4-2 to TRBJ2-7, with 9 bases matching TRBD1. CDR3 coding DNA: TGTGCCAGCAGCTACCCTAACGGGACAGGGTCCTACGAGCAGTACTTC. It translates to CASSYPNGTGSYEQYF.